These T cell receptor beta chains were read from a single sample in a study of early T cells in non-severe SARS-CoV-2 infection. TCRdb processed the 5' RACE reads anew with MiXCR; each CDR3 protein has one entry. The table has 25,000 to 30,000 distinct CDR3 sequences, less than 10% seen once; the top ten hold roughly 13%. What was sequenced was whole blood. Receptors originate from an adult who was a healthcare worker with PCR-confirmed SARS-CoV-2 infection or an uninfected control (not recorded which). The conserved cysteine and the conserved F or W are not part of the CDR3 here. Each record gives: CDR3 protein, J gene, V gene.

CDR3aa: SARDSRGRNEKLF
j_gene: TRBJ1-4
v_gene: TRBV20-1

CDR3aa: AIRRDSQNTGELF
j_gene: TRBJ2-2
v_gene: TRBV10-3

CDR3aa: ASSSGLAANNEQF
j_gene: TRBJ2-1
v_gene: TRBV11-2

CDR3aa: ASSPTGGSSPLH
j_gene: TRBJ1-6
v_gene: TRBV7-3

CDR3aa: ASSLTGVSTDTQY
j_gene: TRBJ2-3
v_gene: TRBV7-2

CDR3aa: AYADSENTEAF
j_gene: TRBJ1-1
v_gene: TRBV10-2

CDR3aa: ASSQDRRQETQY
j_gene: TRBJ2-5
v_gene: TRBV7-9

CDR3aa: ASGQGLWETQY
j_gene: TRBJ2-5
v_gene: TRBV11-2

CDR3aa: ASSLRGKNTEAF
j_gene: TRBJ1-1
v_gene: TRBV19

CDR3aa: AIRTAADTQY
j_gene: TRBJ2-3
v_gene: TRBV6-5

CDR3aa: ASRPTGINEQY
j_gene: TRBJ2-7
v_gene: TRBV12-3/TRBV12-4

CDR3aa: AWSREENSPLH
j_gene: TRBJ1-6
v_gene: TRBV30

CDR3aa: AISESAYEQY
j_gene: TRBJ2-7
v_gene: TRBV10-3

CDR3aa: ASSLWDTEAF
j_gene: TRBJ1-1
v_gene: TRBV12-3/TRBV12-4

CDR3aa: SASTGADTGELF
j_gene: TRBJ2-2
v_gene: TRBV29-1

CDR3aa: ANSLELVRQETQY
j_gene: TRBJ2-5
v_gene: TRBV5-1

CDR3aa: ASSLAWALNTGELF
j_gene: TRBJ2-2
v_gene: TRBV5-1

CDR3aa: ASSLSRDWDTQY
j_gene: TRBJ2-3
v_gene: TRBV7-6

CDR3aa: ASSLPGQGLYEQY
j_gene: TRBJ2-7
v_gene: TRBV5-4

CDR3aa: ASSSGTDPTDTQY
j_gene: TRBJ2-3
v_gene: TRBV5-6